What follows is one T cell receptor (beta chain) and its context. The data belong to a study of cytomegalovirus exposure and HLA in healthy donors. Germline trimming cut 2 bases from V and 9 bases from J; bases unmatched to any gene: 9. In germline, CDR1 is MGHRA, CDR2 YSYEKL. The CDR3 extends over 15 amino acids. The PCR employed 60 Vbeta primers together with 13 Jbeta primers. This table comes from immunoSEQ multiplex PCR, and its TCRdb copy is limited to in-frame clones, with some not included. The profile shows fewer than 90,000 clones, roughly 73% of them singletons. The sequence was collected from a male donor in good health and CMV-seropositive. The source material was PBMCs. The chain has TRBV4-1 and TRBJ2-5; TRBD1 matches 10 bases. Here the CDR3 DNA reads TGCGCCAGCAGCCAAAATTATCCGGGACAGGGGTCCCAGTACTTC. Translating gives CASSQNYPGQGSQYF.